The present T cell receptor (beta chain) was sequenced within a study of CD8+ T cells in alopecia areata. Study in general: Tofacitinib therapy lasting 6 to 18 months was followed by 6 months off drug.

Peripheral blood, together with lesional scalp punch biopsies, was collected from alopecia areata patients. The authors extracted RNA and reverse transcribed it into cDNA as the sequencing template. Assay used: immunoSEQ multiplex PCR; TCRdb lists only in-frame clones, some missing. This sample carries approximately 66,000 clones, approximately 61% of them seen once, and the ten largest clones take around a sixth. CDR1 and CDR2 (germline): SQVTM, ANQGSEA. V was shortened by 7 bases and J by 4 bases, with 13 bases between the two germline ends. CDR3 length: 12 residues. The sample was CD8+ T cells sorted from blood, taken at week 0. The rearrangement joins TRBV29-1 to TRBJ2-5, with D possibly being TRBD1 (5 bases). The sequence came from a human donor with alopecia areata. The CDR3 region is CSADSVGETQYF. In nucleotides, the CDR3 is TGCAGCGCTGACAGCGTCGGAGAGACCCAGTACTTC.